This TCR beta chain was sequenced during a study of molecular identifiers for immune sequencing clone quantification. Trimming left V 3 bases short and J 1 base short, with 15 bases between. The germline V gene encodes CDR1 DFQATT and CDR2 SNEGSKA (reference sequence). This CDR3 is built from 15 residues. This clonotype was detected ten times or more. TCRdb reanalysed the PCR reads using MiXCR and keeps one entry per CDR3 protein. The sample lists a few hundred thousand distinct CDR3 sequences; around 21% were seen once. The clonotype was recovered from a human donor in good health. Some libraries in this study had Jurkat cell RNA spiked in. J is TRBJ1-1 and V is TRBV20-1; a possible D gene is TRBD1 (6 bases). Sequencing was performed on naive CD8+ T cells from blood, with Jurkat cell RNA spiked in. Subset given: FACS-sorted CD8+CD4-CCR7+CD45RA+ naive T cells. The CDR3 region has the DNA TGCAGTGCTAGGGATCGACGGGGGCCGAACACTGAAGCTTTCTTT. The encoded protein is CSARDRRGPNTEAFF.